This T cell receptor beta chain comes out of a study of CD8 T cells in Susac syndrome. Random hexamers primed reverse transcription of roughly 0.45 to 1 ug RNA. Using its own MiXCR run on the immunoSEQ multiplex PCR reads, TCRdb lists one record per CDR3 protein. The sample consists of approximately 100,000 distinct CDR3 sequences, 80% to 95% of them appearing once. This clonotype is a singleton in its sample. This receptor was obtained from a human donor in good health. Sequencing was done on a sample of CD4+ T cells from PBMCs.

CDR3 residues: CASSLDYGSYTF. CDR3 sequence (DNA): TGTGCCAGCAGCTTAGATTATGGTAGCTACACCTTC. The rearrangement links TRBV7-2 to TRBJ1-2; no firm D call. CDR3 length: 12 amino acids. Deletions cut 1 base from V and 9 bases from J, with 9 bases between. CDR1 and CDR2 (germline): SGHTA, FQGNSA.